Sequencing of this T cell receptor (beta chain) was carried out in a study of blood T cell repertoires in COVID-19. Study-level background: COVID-19 samples collected from the United States, Italy and Spain covered acute and convalescent phases.

The Seattle patients, enrolled during active infection, were followed longitudinally. This clone was counted between two and nine times. Here immunoSEQ multiplex PCR was the method, and the copy in TCRdb shows in-frame clones only, minus some. Of around 170,000 clones in the sample, around four fifths are singletons; the top ten hold 7.6%. V lost 3 bases to trimming and J lost 2 bases, with 8 bases between them. This CDR3 has 13 amino acids. This sequence was found in a woman aged 70-85 years with COVID-19, enrolled during active disease. This chain links TRBV12-3 or TRBV12-4 with TRBJ2-7; D is perhaps TRBD1 (5 bases). The sequenced material came from peripheral blood. The CDR3 loop is CASSFGRAYEQYF. The CDR3, as DNA: TGTGCCAGCAGTTTCGGCAGGGCCTACGAGCAGTACTTC.